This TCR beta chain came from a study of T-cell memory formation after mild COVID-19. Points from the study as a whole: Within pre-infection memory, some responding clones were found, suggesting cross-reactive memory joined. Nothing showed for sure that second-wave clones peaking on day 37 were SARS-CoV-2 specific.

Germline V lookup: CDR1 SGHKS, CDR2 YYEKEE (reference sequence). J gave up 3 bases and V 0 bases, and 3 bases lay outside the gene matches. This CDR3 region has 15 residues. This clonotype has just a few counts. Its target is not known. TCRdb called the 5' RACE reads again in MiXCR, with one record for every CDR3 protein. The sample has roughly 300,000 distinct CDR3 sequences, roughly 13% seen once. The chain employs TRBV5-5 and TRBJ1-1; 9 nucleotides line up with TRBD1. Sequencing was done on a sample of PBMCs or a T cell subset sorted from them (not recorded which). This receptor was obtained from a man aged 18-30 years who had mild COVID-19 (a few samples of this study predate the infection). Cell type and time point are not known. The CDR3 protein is CASSLDWDRDTEAFF. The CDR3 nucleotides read TGTGCCAGCAGCTTGGATTGGGACAGGGACACTGAAGCTTTCTTT.